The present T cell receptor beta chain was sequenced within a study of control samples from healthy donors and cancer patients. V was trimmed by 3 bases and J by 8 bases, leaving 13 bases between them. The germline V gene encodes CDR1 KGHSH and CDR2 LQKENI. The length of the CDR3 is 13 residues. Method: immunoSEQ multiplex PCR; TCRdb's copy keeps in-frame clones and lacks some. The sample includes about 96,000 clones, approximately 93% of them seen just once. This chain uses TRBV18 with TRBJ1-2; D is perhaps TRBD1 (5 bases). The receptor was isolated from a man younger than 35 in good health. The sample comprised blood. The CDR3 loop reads CASSPGTLLGYTF. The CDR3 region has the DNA TGTGCCAGCTCACCTGGGACCCTTTTAGGCTACACCTTC.